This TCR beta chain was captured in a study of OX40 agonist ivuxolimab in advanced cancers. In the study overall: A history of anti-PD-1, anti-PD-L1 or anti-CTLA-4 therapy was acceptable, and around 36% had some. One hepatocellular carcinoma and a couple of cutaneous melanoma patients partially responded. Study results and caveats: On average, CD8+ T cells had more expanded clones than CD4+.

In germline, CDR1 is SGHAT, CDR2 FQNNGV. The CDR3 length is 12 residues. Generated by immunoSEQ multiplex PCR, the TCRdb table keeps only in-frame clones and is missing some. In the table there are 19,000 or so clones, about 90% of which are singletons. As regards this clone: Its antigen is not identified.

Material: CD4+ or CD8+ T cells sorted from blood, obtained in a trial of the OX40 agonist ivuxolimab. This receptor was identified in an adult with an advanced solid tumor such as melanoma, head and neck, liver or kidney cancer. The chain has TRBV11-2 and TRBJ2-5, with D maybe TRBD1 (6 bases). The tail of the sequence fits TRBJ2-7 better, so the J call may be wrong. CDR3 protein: CASGGRAGEQYF. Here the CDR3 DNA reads TGTGCCAGCGGGGGCAGGGCTGGCGAGCAGTACTTC.